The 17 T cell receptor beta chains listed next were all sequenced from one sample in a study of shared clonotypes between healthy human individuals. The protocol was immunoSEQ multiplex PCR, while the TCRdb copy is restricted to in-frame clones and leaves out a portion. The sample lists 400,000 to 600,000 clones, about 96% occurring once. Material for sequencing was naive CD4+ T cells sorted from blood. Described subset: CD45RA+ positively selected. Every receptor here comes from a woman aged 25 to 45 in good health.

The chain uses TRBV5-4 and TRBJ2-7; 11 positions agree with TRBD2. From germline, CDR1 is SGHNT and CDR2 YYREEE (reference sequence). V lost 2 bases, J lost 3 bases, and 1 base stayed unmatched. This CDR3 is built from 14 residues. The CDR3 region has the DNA TGTGCCAGCAGCTTTGGGACTAGCGGCTACGAGCAGTACTTC. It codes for CASSFGTSGYEQYF.

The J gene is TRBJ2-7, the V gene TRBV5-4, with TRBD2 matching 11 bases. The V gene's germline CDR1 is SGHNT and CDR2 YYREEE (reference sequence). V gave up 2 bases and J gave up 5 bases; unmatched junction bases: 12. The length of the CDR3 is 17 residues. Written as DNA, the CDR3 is TGTGCCAGCAGCTTCCTGATTACTAGCGGGAGTTCACACGAGCAGTACTTC. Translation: CASSFLITSGSSHEQYF.

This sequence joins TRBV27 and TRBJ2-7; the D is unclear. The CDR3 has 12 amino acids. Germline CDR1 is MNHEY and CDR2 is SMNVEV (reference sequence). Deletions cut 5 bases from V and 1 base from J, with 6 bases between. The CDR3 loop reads CASSGRSYEQYF. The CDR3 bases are TGTGCCAGCAGTGGACGGTCCTACGAGCAGTACTTC.

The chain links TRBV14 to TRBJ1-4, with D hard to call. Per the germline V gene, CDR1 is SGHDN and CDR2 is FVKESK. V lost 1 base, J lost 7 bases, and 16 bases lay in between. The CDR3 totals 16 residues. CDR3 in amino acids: CASSQARKARGEKLFF. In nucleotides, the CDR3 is TGTGCCAGCAGCCAAGCTCGAAAAGCCAGAGGTGAAAAACTGTTTTTT. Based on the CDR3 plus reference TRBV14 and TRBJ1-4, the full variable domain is EAGVTQFPSHSVIEKGQTVTLRCDPISGHDNLYWYRRVMGKEIKFLLHFVKESKQDESGMPNNRFLAERTGGTYSTLKVQPAELEDSGVYFCASSQARKARGEKLFFGSGTQLSVL.

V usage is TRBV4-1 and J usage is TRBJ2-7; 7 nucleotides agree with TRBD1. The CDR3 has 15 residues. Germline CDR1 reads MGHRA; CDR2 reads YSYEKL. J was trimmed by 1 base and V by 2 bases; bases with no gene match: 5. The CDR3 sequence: CASSQHGTASYEQYF. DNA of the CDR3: TGCGCCAGCAGCCAACATGGGACAGCGTCCTACGAGCAGTACTTC.

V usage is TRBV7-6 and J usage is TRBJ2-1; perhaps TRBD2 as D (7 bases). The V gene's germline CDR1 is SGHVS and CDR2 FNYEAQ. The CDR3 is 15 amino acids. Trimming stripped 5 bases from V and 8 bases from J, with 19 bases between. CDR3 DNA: TGTGCCAGCAGCCGAAGGGGGGGGTTGATGGATGAGCAGTTCTTC. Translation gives CASSRRGGLMDEQFF.

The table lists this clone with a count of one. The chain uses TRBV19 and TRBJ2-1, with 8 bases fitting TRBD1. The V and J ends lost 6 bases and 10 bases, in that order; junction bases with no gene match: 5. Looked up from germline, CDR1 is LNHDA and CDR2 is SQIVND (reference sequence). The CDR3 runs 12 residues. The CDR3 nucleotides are TGTGCCAGTAGGGACAGGGTGACAGAGCAGTTCTTC. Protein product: CASRDRVTEQFF. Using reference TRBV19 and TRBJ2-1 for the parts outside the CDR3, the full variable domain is DGGITQSPKYLFRKEGQNVTLSCEQNLNHDAMYWYRQDPGQGLRLIYYSQIVNDFQKGDIAEGYSVSREKKESFPLTVTSAQKNPTAFYLCASRDRVTEQFFGPGTRLTVL.

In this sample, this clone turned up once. DNA for the CDR3: TGTGCCAGTAGCACCGACAGGGGAGCTGAAGCTTTCTTT. Translated: CASSTDRGAEAFF. The chain has TRBV19 and TRBJ1-1; 8 bases map to TRBD1. The CDR3 runs to 13 residues. Germline lookup yields CDR1 LNHDA and CDR2 SQIVND (reference sequence). V was clipped by 6 bases and J by 6 bases; unmatched bases: 6.

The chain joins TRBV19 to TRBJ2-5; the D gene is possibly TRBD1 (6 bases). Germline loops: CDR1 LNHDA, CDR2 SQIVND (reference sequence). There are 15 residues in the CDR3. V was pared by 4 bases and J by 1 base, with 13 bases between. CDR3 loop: CASSNPRGAQETQYF. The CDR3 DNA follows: TGTGCCAGTAGTAATCCCAGGGGTGCCCAAGAGACCCAGTACTTC.

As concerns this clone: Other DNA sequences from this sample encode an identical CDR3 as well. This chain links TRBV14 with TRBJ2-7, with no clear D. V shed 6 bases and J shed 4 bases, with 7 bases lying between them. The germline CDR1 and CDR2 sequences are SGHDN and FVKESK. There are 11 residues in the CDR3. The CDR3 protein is CASSLSYEQYF. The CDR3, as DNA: TGTGCCAGCAGTCTTAGTTACGAGCAGTACTTC.

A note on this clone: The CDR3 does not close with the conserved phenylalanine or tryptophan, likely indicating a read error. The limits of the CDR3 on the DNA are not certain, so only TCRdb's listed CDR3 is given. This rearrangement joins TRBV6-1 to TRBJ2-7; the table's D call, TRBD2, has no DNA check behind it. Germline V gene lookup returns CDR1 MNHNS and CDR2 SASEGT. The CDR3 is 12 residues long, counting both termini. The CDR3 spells CASSEVTGDFRL.

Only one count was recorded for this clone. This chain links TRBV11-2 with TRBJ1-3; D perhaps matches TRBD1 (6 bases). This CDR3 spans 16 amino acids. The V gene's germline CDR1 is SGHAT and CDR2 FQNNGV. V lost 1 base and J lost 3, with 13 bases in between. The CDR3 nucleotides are TGTGCCAGCAGCTTAGGGCCGAGCAGGGGTGGAAACACCATATATTTT. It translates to CASSLGPSRGGNTIYF.

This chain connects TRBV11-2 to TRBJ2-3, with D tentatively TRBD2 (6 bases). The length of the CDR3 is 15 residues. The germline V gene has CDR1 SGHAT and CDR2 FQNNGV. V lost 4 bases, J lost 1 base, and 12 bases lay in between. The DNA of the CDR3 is TGTGCCAGCAGCTCCTGGGGAGGCGGCACAGATACGCAGTATTTT. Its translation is CASSSWGGGTDTQYF.

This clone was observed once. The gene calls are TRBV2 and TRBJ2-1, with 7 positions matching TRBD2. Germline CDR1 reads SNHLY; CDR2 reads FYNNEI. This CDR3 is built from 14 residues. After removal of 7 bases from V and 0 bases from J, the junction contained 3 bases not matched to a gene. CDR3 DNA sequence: TGTGCCAGCAAACGGGAGGCCTCCTACAATGAGCAGTTCTTC. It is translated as CASKREASYNEQFF.

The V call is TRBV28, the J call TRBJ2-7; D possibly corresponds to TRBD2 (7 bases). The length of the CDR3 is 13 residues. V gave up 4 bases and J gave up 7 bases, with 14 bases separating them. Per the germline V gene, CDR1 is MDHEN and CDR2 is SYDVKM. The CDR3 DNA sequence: TGTGCCAGCAGTTGGGGGGGCTCCGGGGAGCAGTACTTC. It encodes CASSWGGSGEQYF.

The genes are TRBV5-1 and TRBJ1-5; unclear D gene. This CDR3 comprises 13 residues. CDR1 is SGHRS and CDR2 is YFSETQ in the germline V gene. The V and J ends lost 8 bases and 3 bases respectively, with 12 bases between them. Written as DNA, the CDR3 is TGCGCCAGTATTAAAAGGTTCAATCAGCCCCAGCATTTT. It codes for CASIKRFNQPQHF.

The CDR3 DNA reads as TGTGCCACCAGCAGAGATCAAACGTCTAGCACAGATACGCAGTATTTT. This gives the protein CATSRDQTSSTDTQYF. The V call is TRBV15, the J call TRBJ2-3; D gene uncertain. CDR1 is LNHNV, CDR2 YYDKDF, per germline (reference sequence). The CDR3 length is 16 residues. Trimming took 0 bases from V and 0 from J, leaving 10 bases between them.